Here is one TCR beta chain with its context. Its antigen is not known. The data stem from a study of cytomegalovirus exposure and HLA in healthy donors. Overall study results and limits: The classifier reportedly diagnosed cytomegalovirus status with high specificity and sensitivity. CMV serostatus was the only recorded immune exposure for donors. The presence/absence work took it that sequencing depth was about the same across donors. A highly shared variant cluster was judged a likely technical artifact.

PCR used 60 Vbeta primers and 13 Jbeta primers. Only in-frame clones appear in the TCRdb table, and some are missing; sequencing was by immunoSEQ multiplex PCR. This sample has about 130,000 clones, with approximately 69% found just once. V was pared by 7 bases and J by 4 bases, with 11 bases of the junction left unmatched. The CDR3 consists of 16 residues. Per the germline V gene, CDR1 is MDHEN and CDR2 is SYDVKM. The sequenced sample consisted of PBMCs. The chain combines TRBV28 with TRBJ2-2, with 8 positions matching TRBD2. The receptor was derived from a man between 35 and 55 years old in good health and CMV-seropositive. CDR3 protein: CASTPILAEFTGELFF. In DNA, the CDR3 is TGTGCCAGCACCCCGATACTAGCGGAATTCACCGGGGAGCTGTTTTTT.